This TCR beta chain was recovered during a study of Ad26.COV2.S vaccination and SARS-CoV-2 variants. The length of the CDR3 is 13 residues. V dropped 3 bases and J dropped 8 bases, with 13 bases sitting between them. Germline CDR1 and CDR2: SGHNT and YENEEA. Assay used: immunoSEQ multiplex PCR; TCRdb lists only in-frame clones, some missing. The repertoire has approximately 340,000 clones, about 91% of them found once; the top ten carry 3% to 4%. The TCR sequence derives from a human donor who had recovered from COVID-19. This chain joins TRBV11-3 and TRBJ1-1; no firm D call. Sequencing used peripheral blood, obtained after recovery from COVID-19. CDR3 nucleotides: TGTGCCAGCAGCTTGGTCCCGGCTGGAGAAGCTTTCTTT. Translated, it gives CASSLVPAGEAFF.